Following are 18 T cell receptor beta chains from one sample sequenced in a study of cytomegalovirus exposure and HLA in healthy donors. Researchers ran the PCR with 60 Vbeta and 13 Jbeta primers. TCRdb keeps only in-frame clones here, not all; method: immunoSEQ multiplex PCR. This table holds more than 90,000 clones, 70% to 80% found once. Sequenced material: PBMCs. These receptors originate from a woman aged 18-29 years in good health and CMV-seropositive.

This chain joins TRBV14 and TRBJ2-2; 10 bases are a match to TRBD2. The trim removed 0 bases at V and 6 bases at J, leaving 7 bases unmatched. Germline V gene data show CDR1 as SGHDN and CDR2 as FVKESK. There are 17 residues in the CDR3. CDR3 sequence (DNA): TGTGCCAGCAGCCAAGATCAGCTAGCGGGAGAGGCCGGGGAGCTGTTTTTT. It encodes CASSQDQLAGEAGELFF.

The chain couples TRBV6-1 to TRBJ1-2; D perhaps matches TRBD1 (5 bases). The germline CDR1 and CDR2 sequences are MNHNS and SASEGT. Between the trimmed V and J ends, which lost 3 bases and 5 bases, there was a span of 10 bases. The CDR3 spans 13 residues. The CDR3 protein is CASSDQGGYGYTF. The CDR3 coding sequence is TGTGCCAGCAGTGACCAGGGAGGATATGGCTACACCTTC.

The chain carries TRBV5-1 and TRBJ2-7; 10 positions match TRBD1. Germline values: CDR1 SGHRS, CDR2 YFSETQ. The CDR3 sequence is 14 residues long. V shed 5 bases, J shed 2 bases, and the junction held 4 bases outside the gene matches. CDR3 bases: TGCGCCAGCAGAAGGGGACAGGGGCCCTACGAGCAGTACTTC. Its translation is CASRRGQGPYEQYF. Complete variable domain (other parts from reference TRBV5-1 and TRBJ2-7): KAGVTQTPRYLIKTRGQQVTLSCSPISGHRSVSWYQQTPGQGLQFLFEYFSETQRNKGNFPGRFSGRQFSNSRSEMNVSTLELGDSALYLCASRRGQGPYEQYFGPGTRLTVT.

This clone occurred a few times. The chain employs TRBV2 and TRBJ1-2; D possibly corresponds to TRBD1 (5 bases). The V gene's germline CDR1 is SNHLY and CDR2 FYNNEI. Trimming shortened V by 6 bases and J by 6 bases, and 11 bases separated the two germline ends. The CDR3 is 12 residues long. CDR3 bases: TGTGCCAGCAGCCTAGCGGACAATGGCTACACCTTC. As protein: CASSLADNGYTF.

J is TRBJ2-7 and V is TRBV30, with D possibly being TRBD2 (5 bases). CDR1 is GTSNPN, CDR2 SVGIG, per germline (reference sequence). The CDR3 has 13 amino acids. Trimming shortened V by 1 base and J by 4 bases, and 11 bases separated the two germline ends. The CDR3 protein is CAWSGPREYEQYF. DNA for the CDR3: TGTGCCTGGAGTGGACCCCGGGAATACGAGCAGTACTTC. Looking up the rest from reference TRBV30 and TRBJ2-7 gives the full variable domain: SQTIHQWPATLVQPVGSPLSLECTVEGTSNPNLYWYRQAAGRGLQLLFYSVGIGQISSEVPQNLSASRPQDRQFILSSKKLLLSDSGFYLCAWSGPREYEQYFGPGTRLTVT.

Details on this clone: The junction differs from germline at one of its ends, possibly a read error. The chain joins TRBV7-9 to TRBJ2-7; 12 bases fit TRBD1. This CDR3 region has 15 residues. The germline V gene encodes CDR1 SEHNR and CDR2 FQNEAQ (reference sequence). The DNA of the CDR3 is TGTTCCAGCAGCGATACCGGGACAGGGGGCATGAAGCAGTACTTC. Translating gives CSSSDTGTGGMKQYF. Complete variable domain (other parts from reference TRBV7-9 and TRBJ2-7): DTGVSQNPRHKITKRGQNVTFRCDPISEHNRLYWYRQTLGQGPEFLTYFQNEAQLEKSRLLSDRFSAERPKGSFSTLEIQRTEQGDSAMYLCSSSDTGTGGMKQYFGPGTRLTVT.

On this clone: The germline gene is not matched at one end of the junction; a read error may be the cause. V gene TRBV7-9 combines with J gene TRBJ1-2; D uncertain. The germline gives CDR1 SEHNR, CDR2 FQNEAQ (reference sequence). This CDR3 has 11 amino acids. The CDR3 is CASSLISGDRF. Here the CDR3 DNA reads TGTGCCAGCAGCTTGATATCGGGAGACCGCTTC.

CDR3 amino acids: CASSSQGNEQFF. The CDR3 nucleotides read TGTGCCAGCAGTTCCCAGGGCAATGAGCAGTTCTTC. The chain combines TRBV27 with TRBJ2-1, with D possibly TRBD1 on 5 matching bases. The ends were cut back, 4 bases at V and 6 bases at J, with 7 bases in the middle. The CDR3 covers 12 residues. CDR1 MNHEY and CDR2 SMNVEV come from the germline V gene (reference sequence).

The CDR3 reads CASSLQGRDEKLFF. CDR3 bases: TGTGCCAGCAGCTTACAGGGTCGGGATGAAAAACTGTTTTTT. The V and J genes are TRBV28 and TRBJ1-4; possibly TRBD1 for D (6 bases). CDR1 is MDHEN, CDR2 SYDVKM, per germline. This CDR3 comprises 14 residues. Deletions cut 6 bases from V and 6 bases from J, with 14 bases between.

The genes are TRBV4-2 and TRBJ2-7; 11 bases are a match to TRBD2. V was pared by 4 bases and J by 2 bases, with 7 bases of the junction left unmatched. The length of the CDR3 is 16 residues. Germline assignment: CDR1 LGHNA and CDR2 YNFKEQ. The CDR3 spells CASSPTLAGGTYEQYF. CDR3 nucleotides: TGTGCCAGCAGCCCTACTCTAGCGGGGGGAACCTACGAGCAGTACTTC.

V is TRBV27 and J is TRBJ2-7, with D unresolved. Germline CDR1 and CDR2: MNHEY and SMNVEV (reference sequence). V was clipped by 4 bases and J by 6 bases, with 13 bases between them. The CDR3 runs 13 residues. The CDR3 is CASSSQIWSEQYF. In DNA, the CDR3 is TGTGCCAGCAGTTCCCAAATATGGAGCGAGCAGTACTTC.

This clone was seen only a few times. This chain joins TRBV25-1 and TRBJ2-7; a possible D gene is TRBD1 (6 bases). Germline V gene sequence: CDR1 MGHDK, CDR2 SYGVNS. This CDR3 is built from 15 residues. V was pared by 8 bases and J by 3 bases, with 20 bases between. This CDR3 reads CASVGNRVTCYEQYF. In nucleotides, the CDR3 is TGTGCCAGCGTAGGGAACAGGGTTACTTGCTACGAGCAGTACTTC.

This clone was observed a single time. The DNA of the CDR3 is TGTGCCAGCAGTTACGGGGCTGACTATGGCTACACCTTC. As protein: CASSYGADYGYTF. This chain connects TRBV6-5 to TRBJ1-2, with a possible D match to TRBD1 (5 bases). Trimming cost V 2 bases and J 3 bases, with 7 bases left between them. Germline values: CDR1 MNHEY, CDR2 SVGAGI. The CDR3 is 13 amino acids.

The chain has TRBV9 and TRBJ2-3; tentatively, D is TRBD2 (6 bases). This CDR3 contains 15 residues. V lost 4 bases and J 5 bases, leaving 17 bases between the germline ends. Germline V gene sequence: CDR1 SGDLS, CDR2 YYNGEE. CDR3 in DNA: TGTGCCAGCAGCTCCAGGCCGGAGGAGGGAGATACGCAGTATTTT. Protein product: CASSSRPEEGDTQYF.

The CDR3 DNA sequence: TGTGCCAGTAGTAGGGGACAGGGAGTGGATGGCTACACCTTC. Amino acids: CASSRGQGVDGYTF. This chain connects TRBV19 to TRBJ1-2, with 9 bases identical to TRBD1. The CDR3 has 14 amino acids. Per germline, CDR1 LNHDA and CDR2 SQIVND (reference sequence). The V segment lost 4 bases and the J segment 6 bases; nucleotides outside the gene matches: 6.

V gene TRBV27 combines with J gene TRBJ2-2; D possibly corresponds to TRBD2 (5 bases). The germline V gene has CDR1 MNHEY and CDR2 SMNVEV (reference sequence). The V end lost 2 bases, the J end lost 9 bases, and 13 bases lay between the germline ends. The CDR3 has 14 residues. The CDR3 bases are TGTGCCAGCAGTTTAGTTGGGGAGCTTAGGGAGCTGTTTTTT. It translates to CASSLVGELRELFF.

J is TRBJ1-2 and V is TRBV15; unclear D gene. Deletions cut 5 bases from V and 3 bases from J, with 16 bases between. The CDR3 runs 15 residues. Germline CDR1 reads LNHNV; CDR2 reads YYDKDF (reference sequence). The CDR3 is CATSVLEGTDYGYTF. CDR3 DNA sequence: TGTGCCACCAGCGTCCTTGAGGGTACTGACTATGGCTACACCTTC.

The rearrangement joins TRBV11-3 to TRBJ2-7, with 12 bases matching TRBD2. Germline V gives CDR1 SGHNT, CDR2 YENEEA. Trimming removed 4 bases from V and 3 bases from J; junction bases left unmatched: 4. The CDR3 totals 15 residues. The CDR3 here is CASSSWTSGNYEQYF. The CDR3 DNA is TGTGCCAGCAGCTCTTGGACTAGCGGGAACTACGAGCAGTACTTC. Drawing the rest from reference TRBV11-3 and TRBJ2-7, the complete variable domain is EAGVVQSPRYKIIEKKQPVAFWCNPISGHNTLYWYLQNLGQGPELLIRYENEEAVDDSQLPKDRFSAERLKGVDSTLKIQPAELGDSAVYLCASSSWTSGNYEQYFGPGTRLTVT.